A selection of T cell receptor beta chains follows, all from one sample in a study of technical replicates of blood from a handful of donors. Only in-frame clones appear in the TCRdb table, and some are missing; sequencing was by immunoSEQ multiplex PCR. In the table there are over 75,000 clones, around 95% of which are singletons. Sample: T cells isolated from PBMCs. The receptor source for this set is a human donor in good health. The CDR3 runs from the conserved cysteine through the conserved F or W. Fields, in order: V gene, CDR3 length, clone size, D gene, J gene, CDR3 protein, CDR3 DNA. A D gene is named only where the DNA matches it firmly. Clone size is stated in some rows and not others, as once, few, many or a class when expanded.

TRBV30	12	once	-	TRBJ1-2	CACPGGWSGYTF	TGTGCCTGCCCGGGGGGCTGGAGTGGCTACACCTTC
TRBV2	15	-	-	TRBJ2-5	CASRPAGQIQETQYF	TGTGCCAGCAGGCCCGCGGGACAGATCCAAGAGACCCAGTACTTC
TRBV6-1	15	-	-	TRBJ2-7	CASTDWGQGYYEQYF	TGTGCCAGCACCGATTGGGGACAAGGATACTACGAGCAGTACTTC
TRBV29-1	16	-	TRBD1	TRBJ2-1	CSVEVPPGQTLFEQFF	TGCAGCGTTGAAGTTCCCCCGGGACAGACCCTGTTTGAGCAGTTCTTC
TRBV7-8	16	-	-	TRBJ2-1	CASSLIAARGGNEQFF	TGTGCCAGCAGCTTAATAGCGGCAAGGGGGGGAAATGAGCAGTTCTTC
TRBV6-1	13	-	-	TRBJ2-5	CASSEGGRETQYF	TGTGCCAGCAGTGAAGGGGGCCGGGAGACCCAGTACTTC
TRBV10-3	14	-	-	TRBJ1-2	CAISEGAGNYGYTF	TGTGCCATCAGTGAAGGGGCAGGGAACTATGGCTACACCTTC
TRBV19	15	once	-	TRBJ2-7	CASSMSQGPSYEQYF	TGTGCCAGTAGTATGAGTCAGGGGCCTTCCTACGAGCAGTACTTC
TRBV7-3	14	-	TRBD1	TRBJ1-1	CASSSGQGNTEAFF	TGTGCCAGCAGCTCCGGACAGGGGAACACTGAAGCTTTCTTT
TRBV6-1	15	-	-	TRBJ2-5	CASSDGGRLRETQYF	TGTGCCAGCAGTGACGGGGGGCGACTTCGGGAGACCCAGTACTTC